This T cell receptor beta chain was captured by sequencing in a study of blood T cell repertoires in COVID-19. Study information: The analysed material was cDNA or gDNA that came from T cells, B-cell-depleted T cells, or PBMCs.

In the authors' workflow: Researchers report that nucleated cell counts were estimated from reference gene primer amplification. Sequenced by immunoSEQ multiplex PCR; TCRdb stores in-frame clones only, minus some. That table furnishes V, J and clone size, whereas the DNA furnished D and trimming. The profile covers 200,000 to 250,000 clones, with around 86% appearing a single time and roughly an eighth taken by the ten largest. CDR1 and CDR2 from the germline V gene are ENHRY and SYGVKD. This CDR3 comprises 16 residues. J gave up 7 bases and V 3 bases, and 5 bases lay outside the gene matches. The chain combines TRBV10-3 with TRBJ1-6; 11 nucleotides match TRBD1. The sample comprised peripheral blood. The clonotype was recovered from an elderly man with acute or convalescent COVID-19. The CDR3 DNA sequence: TGTGCCATCAGTGACGGACAGGGGGCTCGGAATTCACCCCTCCACTTT. Translated: CAISDGQGARNSPLHF.